A single T cell receptor (beta chain) is shown here with its context. Its specificity is not known. The sample is drawn from a study of T cell clonotyping in hematopoietic cell transplantation. Study-level results: At the given depth, recipient repertoires were over 95% de novo clonotypes.

Assay used: immunoSEQ multiplex PCR; TCRdb lists only in-frame clones, some missing. The profile shows around 37,000 clones, approximately 95% of them singletons. CDR3 length: 17 residues. V lost 2 bases to trimming and J lost 3 bases, with 16 bases between them. Germline V gives CDR1 MNHEY, CDR2 SMNVEV (reference sequence). This sequence originates from a man aged 25-45 years in good health. Some clones in this sample may be carry-over from other donors' samples. This chain connects TRBV27 to TRBJ2-2, with TRBD2 as a possible D gene (6 bases). Specimen: peripheral blood mononuclear cells. This CDR3 reads CASSLLLRGRDTGELFF. The DNA for the CDR3 is TGTGCCAGCAGTTTACTGTTGCGGGGTCGCGACACCGGGGAGCTGTTTTTT.